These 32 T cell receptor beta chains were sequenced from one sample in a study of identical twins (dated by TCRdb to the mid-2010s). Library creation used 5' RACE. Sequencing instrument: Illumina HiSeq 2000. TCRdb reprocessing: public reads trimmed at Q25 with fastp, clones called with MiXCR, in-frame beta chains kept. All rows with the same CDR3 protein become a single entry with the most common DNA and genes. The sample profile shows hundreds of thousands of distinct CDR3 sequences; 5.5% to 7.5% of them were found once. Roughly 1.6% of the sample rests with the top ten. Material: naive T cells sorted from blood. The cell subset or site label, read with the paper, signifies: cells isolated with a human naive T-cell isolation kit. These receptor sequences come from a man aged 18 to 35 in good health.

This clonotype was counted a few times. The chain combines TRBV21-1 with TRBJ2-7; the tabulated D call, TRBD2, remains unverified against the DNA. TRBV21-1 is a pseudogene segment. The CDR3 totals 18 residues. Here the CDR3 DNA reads TGTGCCAGCAGCCCCCGGGATAAGGTCCTAGCGGGAGACTACGAGCAGTACTTC. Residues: CASSPRDKVLAGDYEQYF.

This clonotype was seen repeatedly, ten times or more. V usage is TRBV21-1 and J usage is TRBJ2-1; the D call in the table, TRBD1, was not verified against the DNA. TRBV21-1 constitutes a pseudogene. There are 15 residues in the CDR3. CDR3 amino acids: CASRNPTGSYNEQFF. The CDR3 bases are TGTGCCAGCAGGAATCCGACAGGGTCCTACAATGAGCAGTTCTTC.

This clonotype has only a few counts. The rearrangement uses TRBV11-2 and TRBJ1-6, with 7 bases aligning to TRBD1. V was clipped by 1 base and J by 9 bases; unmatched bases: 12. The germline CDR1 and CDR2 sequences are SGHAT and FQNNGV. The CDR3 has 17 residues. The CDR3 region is CASSLAIQGWRGSPLHF. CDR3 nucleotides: TGTGCCAGCAGCTTAGCCATACAGGGGTGGAGAGGTTCACCCCTCCACTTT. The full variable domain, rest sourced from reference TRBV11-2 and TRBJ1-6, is EAGVAQSPRYKIIEKRQSVAFWCNPISGHATLYWYQQILGQGPKLLIQFQNNGVVDDSQLPKDRFSAERLKGVDSTLKIQPAKLEDSAVYLCASSLAIQGWRGSPLHFGNGTRLTVT.

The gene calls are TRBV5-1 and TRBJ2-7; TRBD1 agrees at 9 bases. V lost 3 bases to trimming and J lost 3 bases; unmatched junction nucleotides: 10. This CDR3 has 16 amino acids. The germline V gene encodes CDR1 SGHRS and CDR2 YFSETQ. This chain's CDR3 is CASSWTTGTGIYEQYF. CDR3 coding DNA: TGCGCCAGCAGCTGGACGACAGGGACAGGGATCTACGAGCAGTACTTC. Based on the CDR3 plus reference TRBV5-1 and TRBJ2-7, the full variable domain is KAGVTQTPRYLIKTRGQQVTLSCSPISGHRSVSWYQQTPGQGLQFLFEYFSETQRNKGNFPGRFSGRQFSNSRSEMNVSTLELGDSALYLCASSWTTGTGIYEQYFGPGTRLTVT.

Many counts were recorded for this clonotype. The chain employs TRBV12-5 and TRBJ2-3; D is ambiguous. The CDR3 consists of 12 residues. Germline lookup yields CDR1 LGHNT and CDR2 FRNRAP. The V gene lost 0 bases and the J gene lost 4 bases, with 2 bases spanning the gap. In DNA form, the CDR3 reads TGTGCTAGTGGTTTGGTACCAGATACGCAGTATTTT. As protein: CASGLVPDTQYF.

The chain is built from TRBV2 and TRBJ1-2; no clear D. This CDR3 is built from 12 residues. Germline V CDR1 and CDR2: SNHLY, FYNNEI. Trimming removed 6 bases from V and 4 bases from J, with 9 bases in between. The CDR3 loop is CASRVGTYGYTF. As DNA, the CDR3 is TGTGCCAGCAGGGTAGGCACCTATGGCTACACCTTC.

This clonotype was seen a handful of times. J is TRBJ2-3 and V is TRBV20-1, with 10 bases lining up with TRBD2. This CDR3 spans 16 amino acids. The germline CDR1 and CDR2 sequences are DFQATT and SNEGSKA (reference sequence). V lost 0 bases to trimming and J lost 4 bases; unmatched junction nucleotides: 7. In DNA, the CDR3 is TGCAGTGCTAGAGACTGGAAACTAGCGGGGTCAGATACGCAGTATTTT. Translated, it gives CSARDWKLAGSDTQYF.

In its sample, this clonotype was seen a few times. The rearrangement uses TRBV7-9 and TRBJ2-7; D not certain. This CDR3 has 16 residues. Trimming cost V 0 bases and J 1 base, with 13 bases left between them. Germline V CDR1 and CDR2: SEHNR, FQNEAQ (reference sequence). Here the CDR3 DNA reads TGTGCCAGCAGCTTAGCCTTAACGGAGATGTCCTACGAGCAGTACGTC. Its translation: CASSLALTEMSYEQYV.

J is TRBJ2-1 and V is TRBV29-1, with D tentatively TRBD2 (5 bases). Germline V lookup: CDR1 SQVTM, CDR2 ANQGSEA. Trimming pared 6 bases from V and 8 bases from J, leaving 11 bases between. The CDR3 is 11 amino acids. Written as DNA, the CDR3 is TGCAGCGTGTCTAGCTGGGATGAGCAGTTCTTC. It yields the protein CSVSSWDEQFF.

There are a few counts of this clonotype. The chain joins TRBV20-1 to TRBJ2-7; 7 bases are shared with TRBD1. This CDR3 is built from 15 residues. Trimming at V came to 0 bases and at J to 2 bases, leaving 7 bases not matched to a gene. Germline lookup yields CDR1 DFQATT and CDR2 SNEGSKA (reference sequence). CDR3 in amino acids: CSAREQGQLPYEQYF. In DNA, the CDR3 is TGCAGTGCTAGAGAGCAGGGACAGCTGCCCTACGAGCAGTACTTC.

CDR3 DNA: TGCAGTGCTAGAGATAGGGAACTACTAGCGGGAGGGCCCTACGAGCAGTACTTC. Its translation: CSARDRELLAGGPYEQYF. The chain couples TRBV20-1 to TRBJ2-7; 13 nucleotides line up with TRBD2. Germline V gene lookup returns CDR1 DFQATT and CDR2 SNEGSKA (reference sequence). CDR3 length equals 18 residues. Losses at the gene ends were 0 bases for V and 2 bases for J; bases not matched to a gene: 10.

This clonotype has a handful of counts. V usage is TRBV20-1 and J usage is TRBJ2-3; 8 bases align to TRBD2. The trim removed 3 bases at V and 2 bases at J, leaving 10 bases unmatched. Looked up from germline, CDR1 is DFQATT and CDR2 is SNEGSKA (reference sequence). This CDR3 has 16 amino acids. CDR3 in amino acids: CSARGVREGYTDTQYF. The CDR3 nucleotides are TGCAGTGCTAGGGGTGTCCGGGAGGGTTACACAGATACGCAGTATTTT.

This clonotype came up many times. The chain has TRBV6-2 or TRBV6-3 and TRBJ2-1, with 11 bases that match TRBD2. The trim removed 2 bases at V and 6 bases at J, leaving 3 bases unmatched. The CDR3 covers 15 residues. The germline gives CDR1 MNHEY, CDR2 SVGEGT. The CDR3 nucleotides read TGTGCCAGCAGTTACGCGGGACTAGCGGTCAATGAGCAGTTCTTC. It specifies CASSYAGLAVNEQFF.

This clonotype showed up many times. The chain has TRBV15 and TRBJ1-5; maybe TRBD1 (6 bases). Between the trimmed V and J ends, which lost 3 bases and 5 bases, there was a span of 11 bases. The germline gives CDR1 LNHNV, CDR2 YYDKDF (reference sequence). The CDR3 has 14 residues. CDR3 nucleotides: TGTGCCACCAGCAGGGGGGCGCAGGATCAGCCCCAGCATTTT. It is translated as CATSRGAQDQPQHF.

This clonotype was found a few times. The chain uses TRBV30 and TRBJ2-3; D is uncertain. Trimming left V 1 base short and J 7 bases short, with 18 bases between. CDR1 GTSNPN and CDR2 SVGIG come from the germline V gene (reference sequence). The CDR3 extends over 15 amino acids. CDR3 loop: CAWSGTGQTAYTQYF. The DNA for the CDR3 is TGTGCCTGGAGTGGGACGGGTCAAACGGCATATACGCAGTATTTT.

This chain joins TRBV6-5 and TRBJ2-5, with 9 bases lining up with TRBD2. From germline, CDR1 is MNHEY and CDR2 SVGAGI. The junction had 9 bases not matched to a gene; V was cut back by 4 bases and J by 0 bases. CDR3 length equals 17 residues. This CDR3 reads CASSSQRLAVNQETQYF. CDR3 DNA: TGTGCCAGCAGTTCCCAACGACTAGCGGTAAACCAAGAGACCCAGTACTTC.

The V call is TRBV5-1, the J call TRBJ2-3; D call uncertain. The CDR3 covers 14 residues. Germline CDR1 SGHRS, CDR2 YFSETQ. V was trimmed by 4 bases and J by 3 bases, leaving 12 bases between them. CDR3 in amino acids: CASSIIGPTDTQYF. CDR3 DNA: TGCGCCAGCAGCATAATCGGACCGACAGATACGCAGTATTTT.

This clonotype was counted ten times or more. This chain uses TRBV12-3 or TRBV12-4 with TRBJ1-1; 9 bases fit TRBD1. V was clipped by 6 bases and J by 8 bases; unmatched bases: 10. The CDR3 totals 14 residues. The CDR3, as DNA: TGTGCCAGCAGCCTATTACGAACAGGGGGCGAAGCTTTCTTT. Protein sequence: CASSLLRTGGEAFF.

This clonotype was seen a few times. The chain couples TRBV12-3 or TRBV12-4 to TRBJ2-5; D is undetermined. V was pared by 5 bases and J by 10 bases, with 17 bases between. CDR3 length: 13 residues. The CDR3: CASSQLGRSDQYF. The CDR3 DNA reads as TGTGCCAGCAGTCAACTGGGTCGGAGTGACCAGTACTTC.

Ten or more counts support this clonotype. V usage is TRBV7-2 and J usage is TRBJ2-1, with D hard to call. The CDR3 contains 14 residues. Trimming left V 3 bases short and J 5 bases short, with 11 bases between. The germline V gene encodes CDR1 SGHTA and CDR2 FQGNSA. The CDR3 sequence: CASSFPRLHNEQFF. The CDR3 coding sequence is TGTGCCAGCAGCTTTCCCCGTTTGCACAATGAGCAGTTCTTC. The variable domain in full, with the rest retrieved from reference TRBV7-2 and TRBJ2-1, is GAGVSQSPSNKVTEKGKDVELRCDPISGHTALYWYRQSLGQGLEFLIYFQGNSAPDKSGLPSDRFSAERTGGSVSTLTIQRTQQEDSAVYLCASSFPRLHNEQFFGPGTRLTVL.

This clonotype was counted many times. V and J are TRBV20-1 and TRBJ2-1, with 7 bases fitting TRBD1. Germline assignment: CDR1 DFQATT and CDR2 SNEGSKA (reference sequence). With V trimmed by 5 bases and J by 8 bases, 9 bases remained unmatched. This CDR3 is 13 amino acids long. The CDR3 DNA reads TGCAGTGCTCAGCCAACAGGGGACCATGAGCAGTTCTTC. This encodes CSAQPTGDHEQFF.

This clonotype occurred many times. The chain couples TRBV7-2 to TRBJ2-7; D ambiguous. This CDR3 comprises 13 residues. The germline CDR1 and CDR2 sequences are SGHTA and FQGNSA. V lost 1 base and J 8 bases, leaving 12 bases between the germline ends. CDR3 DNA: TGTGCCAGCAGCTTAGTGGGATCAGTGCAGCAGTACTTC. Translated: CASSLVGSVQQYF.

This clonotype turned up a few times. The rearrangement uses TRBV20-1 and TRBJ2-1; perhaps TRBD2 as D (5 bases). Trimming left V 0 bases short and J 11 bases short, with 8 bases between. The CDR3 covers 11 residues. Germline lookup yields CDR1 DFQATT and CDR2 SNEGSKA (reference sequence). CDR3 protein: CSARDREKQFF. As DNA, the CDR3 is TGCAGTGCTAGAGATAGGGAGAAGCAGTTCTTC.

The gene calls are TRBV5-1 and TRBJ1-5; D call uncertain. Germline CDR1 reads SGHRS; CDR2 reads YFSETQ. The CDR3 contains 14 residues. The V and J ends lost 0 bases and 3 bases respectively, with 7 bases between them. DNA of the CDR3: TGCGCCAGCAGCTTGGACAGTGCCAATCAGCCCCAGCATTTT. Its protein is CASSLDSANQPQHF. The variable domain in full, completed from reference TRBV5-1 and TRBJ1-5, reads KAGVTQTPRYLIKTRGQQVTLSCSPISGHRSVSWYQQTPGQGLQFLFEYFSETQRNKGNFPGRFSGRQFSNSRSEMNVSTLELGDSALYLCASSLDSANQPQHFGDGTRLSIL.

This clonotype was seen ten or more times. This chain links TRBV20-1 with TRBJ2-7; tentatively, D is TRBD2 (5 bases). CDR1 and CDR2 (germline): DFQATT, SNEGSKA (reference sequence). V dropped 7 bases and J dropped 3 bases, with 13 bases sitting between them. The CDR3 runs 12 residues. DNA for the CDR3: TGCAGTGGAGGGTTCTCCAACTACGAGCAGTACTTC. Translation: CSGGFSNYEQYF.

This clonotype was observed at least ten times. This CDR3 reads CATREEGRAGELFF. CDR3 nucleotide sequence: TGTGCCACCAGGGAGGAGGGGCGGGCCGGGGAGCTGTTTTTT. V and J are TRBV15 and TRBJ2-2; tentative D call: TRBD2 (6 bases). The CDR3 length is 14 residues. Trimming left V 6 bases short and J 6 bases short, with 14 bases between. CDR1 is LNHNV, CDR2 YYDKDF, per germline (reference sequence).

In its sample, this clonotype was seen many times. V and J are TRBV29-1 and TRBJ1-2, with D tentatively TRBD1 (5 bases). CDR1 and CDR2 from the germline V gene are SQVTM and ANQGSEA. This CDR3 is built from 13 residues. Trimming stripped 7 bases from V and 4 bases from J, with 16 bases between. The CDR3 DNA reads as TGCAGCGCTGGCGGAGGGGAGGTCTATGGCTACACCTTC. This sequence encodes CSAGGGEVYGYTF.

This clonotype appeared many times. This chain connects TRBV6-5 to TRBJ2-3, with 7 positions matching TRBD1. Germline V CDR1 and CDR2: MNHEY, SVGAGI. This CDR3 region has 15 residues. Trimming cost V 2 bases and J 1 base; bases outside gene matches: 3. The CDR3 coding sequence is TGTGCCAGCAGTTACCGAGACAGGGGCACAGATACGCAGTATTTT. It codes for CASSYRDRGTDTQYF.

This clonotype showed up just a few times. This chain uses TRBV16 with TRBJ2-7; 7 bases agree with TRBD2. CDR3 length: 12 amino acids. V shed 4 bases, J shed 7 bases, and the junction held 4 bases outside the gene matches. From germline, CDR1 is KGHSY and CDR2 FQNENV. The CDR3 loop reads CASSLGGVEQYV. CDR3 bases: TGTGCCAGCAGCCTGGGAGGGGTGGAGCAGTACGTC.

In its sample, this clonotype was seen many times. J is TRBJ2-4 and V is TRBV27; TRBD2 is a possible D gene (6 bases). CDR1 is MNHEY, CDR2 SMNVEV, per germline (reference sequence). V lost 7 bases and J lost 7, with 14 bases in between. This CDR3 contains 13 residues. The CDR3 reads CASTPGGVNIQYF. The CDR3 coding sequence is TGTGCCAGCACTCCCGGAGGGGTGAACATTCAGTACTTC.

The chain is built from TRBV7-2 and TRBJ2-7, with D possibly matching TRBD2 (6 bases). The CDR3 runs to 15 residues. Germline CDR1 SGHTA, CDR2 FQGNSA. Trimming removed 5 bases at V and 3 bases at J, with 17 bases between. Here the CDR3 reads CASSPHWGENYEQYF. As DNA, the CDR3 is TGTGCCAGCAGCCCTCATTGGGGGGAGAACTACGAGCAGTACTTC.

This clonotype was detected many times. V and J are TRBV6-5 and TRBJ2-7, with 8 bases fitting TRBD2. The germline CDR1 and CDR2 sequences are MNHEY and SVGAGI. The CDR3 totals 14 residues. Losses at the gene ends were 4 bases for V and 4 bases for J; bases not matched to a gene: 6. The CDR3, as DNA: TGTGCCAGCAGTTCCGGGAGGGGCGGGTACGAGCAGTACGTC. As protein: CASSSGRGGYEQYV.